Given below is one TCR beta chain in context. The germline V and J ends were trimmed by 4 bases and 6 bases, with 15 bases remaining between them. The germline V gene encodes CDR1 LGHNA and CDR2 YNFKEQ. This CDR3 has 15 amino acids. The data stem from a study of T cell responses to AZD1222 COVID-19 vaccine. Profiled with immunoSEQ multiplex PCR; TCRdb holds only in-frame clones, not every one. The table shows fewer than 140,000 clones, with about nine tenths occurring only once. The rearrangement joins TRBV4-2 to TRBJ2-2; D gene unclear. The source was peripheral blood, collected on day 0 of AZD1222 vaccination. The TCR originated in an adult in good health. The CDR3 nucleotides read TGTGCCAGCAGCCGCCTCCGTACCGGACCCGGGGAGCTGTTTTTT. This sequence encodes CASSRLRTGPGELFF.